The 18 T cell receptor beta chains in this list originate from one sample, sequenced in a study of CD8+CD57+ T cells in acquired aplastic anemia. Sequencing involved patients with CD8+CD57+ cell expansion previously shown by flow cytometry. Profiling that covered TCR beta VDJ and CDR3 relied on genomic DNA as its template. TCRdb used MiXCR to reprocess the reads, holding one entry per CDR3 protein. The table shows around 170,000 distinct CDR3 sequences, with around 45% occurring only once. The sequenced material came from sorted CD4+, CD8+, or CD8+CD57+ T cells (not recorded which) from PBMCs. The receptors stem from a human donor with aplastic anemia.

This clonotype was seen repeatedly, ten times or more. V is TRBV5-6 and J is TRBJ1-1; TRBD1 is a possible D gene (5 bases). Germline V gene sequence: CDR1 SGHDT, CDR2 YYEEEE. The V gene lost 0 bases and the J gene lost 5 bases, with 11 bases spanning the gap. This CDR3 region has 14 residues. CDR3 sequence reads: CASSLGQLVTEAFF. The CDR3 DNA reads TGTGCCAGCAGCTTGGGACAGCTTGTAACTGAAGCTTTCTTT.

The V call is TRBV10-1, the J call TRBJ2-4; 12 bases agree with TRBD2. The CDR3 contains 14 residues. The germline gives CDR1 WNHNN, CDR2 SYGVQD (reference sequence). The V and J ends lost 5 bases and 7 bases, in that order; junction bases with no gene match: 3. CDR3 sequence reads: CASSPGTSGNIQYF. The CDR3 DNA reads TGCGCCAGCAGTCCCGGGACTAGCGGGAACATTCAGTACTTC.

This chain links TRBV28 with TRBJ2-7, with TRBD2 identical over 7 bases. From germline, CDR1 is MDHEN and CDR2 SYDVKM. V was pared by 6 bases and J by 5 bases, with 13 bases of the junction left unmatched. This CDR3 comprises 15 residues. This chain's CDR3 is CASSSLGGTHHEQYF. The CDR3 DNA reads as TGTGCCAGCAGCTCCTTGGGGGGGACCCATCACGAGCAGTACTTC.

The V gene is TRBV20-1, the J gene TRBJ1-2; possibly TRBD1 for D (6 bases). Germline V gene sequence: CDR1 DFQATT, CDR2 SNEGSKA (reference sequence). The CDR3 extends over 13 amino acids. Trimming took 1 base from V and 4 from J, leaving 10 bases between them. CDR3 residues: CSARGQAPYGYTF. CDR3 DNA: TGCAGTGCTAGAGGACAGGCCCCCTATGGCTACACCTTC.

V and J are TRBV7-9 and TRBJ2-5; TRBD2 matches 7 bases. With V trimmed by 1 base and J by 2 bases, 7 bases remained unmatched. Germline V gives CDR1 SEHNR, CDR2 FQNEAQ (reference sequence). The CDR3 consists of 16 residues. The CDR3 loop is CASSLVGGEGQETQYF. The CDR3 DNA sequence: TGTGCCAGCAGCTTAGTGGGCGGGGAGGGGCAAGAGACCCAGTACTTC.

This rearrangement joins TRBV9 to TRBJ2-3; TRBD1 matches 7 bases. Germline-derived CDR1 and CDR2 are SGDLS and YYNGEE. The CDR3 has 15 residues. With V trimmed by 3 bases and J by 5 bases, 9 bases remained unmatched. The CDR3 coding sequence is TGTGCCAGCAGCGACCTCGACAGGGCGGAAGATACGCAGTATTTT. Protein sequence: CASSDLDRAEDTQYF.

There are a few counts of this clonotype. The chain links TRBV11-2 to TRBJ1-4; D gene uncertain. The germline CDR1 and CDR2 sequences are SGHAT and FQNNGV. The CDR3 has 15 residues. V lost 4 bases and J 3 bases, leaving 12 bases between the germline ends. The CDR3 sequence: CASSSGGQANEKLFF. The CDR3, as DNA: TGTGCCAGCAGCTCTGGAGGTCAGGCTAATGAAAAACTGTTTTTT.

As regards this clonotype: This CDR3 fails to terminate in the conserved phenylalanine or tryptophan, so it likely reflects a read error. This sequence joins TRBV25-1 and TRBJ1-2, with a weak D call TRBD1 (5 bases). The CDR3 spans 16 residues. Looked up from germline, CDR1 is MGHDK and CDR2 is SYGVNS. V was shortened by 4 bases and J by 8 bases, with 23 bases between the two germline ends. CDR3 sequence: CASSGGKVAVPRGYTS. CDR3 sequence (DNA): TGTGCCAGCAGTGGGGGCAAAGTGGCGGTCCCTCGGGGCTACACCTCC.

V and J are TRBV25-1 and TRBJ1-5; D is unresolved. CDR1 MGHDK and CDR2 SYGVNS come from the germline V gene. The CDR3 is 13 amino acids. Trimming took 4 bases from V and 2 from J, leaving 6 bases between them. CDR3 residues: CASSADGNQPQHF. Here the CDR3 DNA reads TGTGCCAGCAGTGCCGACGGCAATCAGCCCCAGCATTTT.

This clonotype has a handful of counts. The chain has TRBV29-1 and TRBJ2-1; D gene unclear. Between the trimmed V and J ends, which lost 6 bases and 5 bases, there was a span of 5 bases. CDR1 and CDR2 (germline): SQVTM, ANQGSEA. CDR3 length: 10 amino acids. CDR3 sequence reads: CSVGHNEQFF. Here the CDR3 DNA reads TGCAGCGTCGGACACAATGAGCAGTTCTTC.

This clonotype has a single count. J is TRBJ2-3 and V is TRBV2; 8 bases are shared with TRBD2. V trimming: 6 bases; J trimming: 3 bases; junction bases outside the gene matches: 5. CDR3 length: 14 amino acids. Germline V gives CDR1 SNHLY, CDR2 FYNNEI. The CDR3 sequence is CASRRVAGTDTQYF. As DNA, the CDR3 is TGTGCCAGCAGAAGGGTAGCGGGGACAGATACGCAGTATTTT.

The chain has TRBV24-1 and TRBJ1-2, with 7 bases lining up with TRBD1. Germline CDR1 is KGHDR and CDR2 is SFDVKD. With V trimmed by 3 bases and J by 3 bases, 3 bases remained unmatched. The CDR3 runs 14 residues. CDR3 in amino acids: CATSDDRDDYGYTF. In DNA, the CDR3 is TGTGCCACCAGTGATGACAGGGATGACTATGGCTACACCTTC.

This chain joins TRBV7-3 and TRBJ2-7; D possibly corresponds to TRBD1 (5 bases). The CDR3 runs to 13 residues. The V end lost 6 bases, the J end lost 4 bases, and 13 bases lay between the germline ends. Germline CDR1 and CDR2: SGHTA and FQGTGA. The CDR3 loop reads CASSKVGVYEQYF. In DNA form, the CDR3 reads TGTGCCAGCAGTAAAGTAGGGGTATACGAGCAGTACTTC.

The chain recombines TRBV24-1 with TRBJ1-2; possibly TRBD1 for D (5 bases). This CDR3 has 13 amino acids. Trimming removed 5 bases from V and 3 bases from J, with 9 bases in between. Germline lookup yields CDR1 KGHDR and CDR2 SFDVKD. This CDR3 reads CATSGDRHYGYTF. CDR3 in DNA: TGTGCCACCAGTGGAGACAGACACTATGGCTACACCTTC.

This clonotype was found many times. This rearrangement joins TRBV5-1 to TRBJ2-7; D might be TRBD1 (6 bases). CDR1 and CDR2 (germline): SGHRS, YFSETQ. V was clipped by 0 bases and J by 2 bases, with 18 bases between them. The CDR3 has 17 amino acids. CDR3 bases: TGCGCCAGCAGCTTGGATCTCGCCGGGACACTAACCTACGAGCAGTACTTC. This gives the protein CASSLDLAGTLTYEQYF. The full variable domain, in which reference TRBV5-1 and TRBJ2-7 provide the parts outside the CDR3, is KAGVTQTPRYLIKTRGQQVTLSCSPISGHRSVSWYQQTPGQGLQFLFEYFSETQRNKGNFPGRFSGRQFSNSRSEMNVSTLELGDSALYLCASSLDLAGTLTYEQYFGPGTRLTVT.

The V and J genes are TRBV5-4 and TRBJ1-1; possibly TRBD1 for D (6 bases). Trimming pared 0 bases from V and 4 bases from J, leaving 13 bases between. Germline V CDR1 and CDR2: SGHNT, YYREEE (reference sequence). The CDR3 is made up of 15 amino acids. The CDR3 region is CASSLERDMTTEAFF. Here the CDR3 DNA reads TGTGCCAGCAGCTTGGAGAGGGACATGACCACTGAAGCTTTCTTT.

The chain employs TRBV28 and TRBJ2-1; D gene unclear. The germline V and J ends were trimmed by 2 bases and 15 bases, with 11 bases remaining between them. CDR1 and CDR2 (germline): MDHEN, SYDVKM. CDR3 size: 11 residues. As DNA, the CDR3 is TGTGCCAGCAGTTTACGAGCTCACTCGTTCTTC. It translates to CASSLRAHSFF.

This clonotype was recorded only once. The chain carries TRBV7-8 and TRBJ2-5; 10 bases fit TRBD2. V trimming: 2 bases; J trimming: 1 base; junction bases outside the gene matches: 7. Germline loops: CDR1 SGHVS, CDR2 FQNEAQ. The CDR3 has 17 residues. CDR3 amino acids: CASSLMASGGPQETQYF. The CDR3 bases are TGTGCCAGCAGCTTAATGGCTAGCGGGGGCCCCCAAGAGACCCAGTACTTC.